This record concerns one T cell receptor beta chain sequence. Its specificity is not known. The cDNA for TCR beta came from 5'RACE template switching with UMIs. TCRdb reprocessed the 5' RACE reads and reports one entry per CDR3 protein, with no DNA. The listing records 20,000 or so distinct CDR3 sequences. The CDR3 totals 14 residues. Germline V lookup: CDR1 LNHNV, CDR2 YYDKDF (reference sequence). This record belongs to a study of T cells expressing NK-cell markers. Study-level results: Of CD8+ T cells, 1.0-7.0% belonged to dominant NKG2C+ clonotypes in six donors. Whether the expanded NKG2C+ T cell clones recognized HCMV remained unclear.

The TCR originated in a man aged 18-75 years in good health. Material: blood T cells: a sorted CD56 or NKG2C T cell subset, CD4+ or CD8+ T cells, or bulk PBMC T cells (not recorded which). The chain joins TRBV15 to TRBJ2-7. The CDR3: CATSRAGGLYEQYF.